This entry describes one T cell receptor (beta chain). The data originate from a study of blood T cell repertoires in COVID-19. Deletions cut 7 bases from V and 0 bases from J, with 13 bases between. Germline V lookup: CDR1 LNHDA, CDR2 SQIVND (reference sequence). The CDR3 loop spans 15 amino acids. TCRdb's table, derived via immunoSEQ multiplex PCR, lists solely in-frame clones and lacks some. The top ten hold approximately 1.4% of the sample, which has hundreds of thousands of clones, 75% to 90% seen once. The chain couples TRBV19 to TRBJ1-5; D possibly corresponds to TRBD1 (6 bases). The sequenced sample was peripheral blood. This receptor was obtained from a woman aged 25 to 39 with active or convalescent COVID-19. The CDR3 region is CASTTGWGSNQPQHF. The CDR3 region has the DNA TGTGCCAGTACTACAGGGTGGGGTAGCAATCAGCCCCAGCATTTT. Using reference TRBV19 and TRBJ1-5 for the parts outside the CDR3, the full variable domain is DGGITQSPKYLFRKEGQNVTLSCEQNLNHDAMYWYRQDPGQGLRLIYYSQIVNDFQKGDIAEGYSVSREKKESFPLTVTSAQKNPTAFYLCASTTGWGSNQPQHFGDGTRLSIL.